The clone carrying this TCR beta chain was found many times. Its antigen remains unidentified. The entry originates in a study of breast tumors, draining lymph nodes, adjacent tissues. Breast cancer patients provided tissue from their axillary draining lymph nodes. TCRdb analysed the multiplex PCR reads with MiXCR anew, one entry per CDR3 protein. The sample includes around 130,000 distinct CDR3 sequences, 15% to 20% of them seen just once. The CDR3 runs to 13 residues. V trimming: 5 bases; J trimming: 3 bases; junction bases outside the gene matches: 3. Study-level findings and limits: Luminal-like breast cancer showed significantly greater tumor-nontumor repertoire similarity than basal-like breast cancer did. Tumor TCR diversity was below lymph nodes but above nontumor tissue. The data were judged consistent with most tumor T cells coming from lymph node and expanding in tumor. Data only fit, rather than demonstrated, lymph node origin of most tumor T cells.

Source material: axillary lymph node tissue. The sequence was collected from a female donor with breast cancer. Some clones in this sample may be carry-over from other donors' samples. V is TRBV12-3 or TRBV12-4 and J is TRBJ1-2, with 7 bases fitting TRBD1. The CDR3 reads CASSITGDYGYTF. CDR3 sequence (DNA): TGTGCCAGCAGTATAACAGGGGACTATGGCTACACCTTC.